One and the same sample provided the 21 T cell receptor beta chains below, sequenced in a study of tissue T cells after allogeneic stem cell transplantation (dated by TCRdb to the early 2020s). Library method: the immunoSEQ multiplex PCR assay. TCRdb took over this immuneACCESS table, retaining in-frame rearrangements with V and J assigned. Such tables are incomplete; in checked studies, under half of the missing clones stem from an unresolved V gene, and the remainder is unexplained. Recorded for this sample are 17,000 or so clones; approximately 70% of them occurred a single time. Together, the top ten hold roughly 0.94% of the sample. The sequenced material came from spleen. These receptors were taken from a female BALB/c mouse in good health. This strain has the MHC haplotype H2-d.

As for this clone: Gene names and germline match the mouse. Incomplete CDR3 DNA: TGTGGTGCTAGGGACAGAAACACAGAAGTCTTC. Translated, it gives CGARDRNTEVF. The full CDR3 is CGARDRNTEVFF. The chain couples TRBV20 to TRBJ1-1; D remains unclear. Sequencing ends 1 residue short of the CDR3 end; the germline J gene provides the rest. Trimming shortened V by 0 bases and J by 1 base, and 3 bases separated the two germline ends. Germline assignment: CDR1 GFQATS and CDR2 STVNSAI. The CDR3 is 12 amino acids. Combining the CDR3 with reference TRBV20 and TRBJ1-1 gives the whole variable domain GALVYQYPRRTICKSGTSMRMECQAVGFQATSVAWYRQSPQKTFELIALSTVNSAIKYEQNFTQEKFPISHPNLSFSSMTVLNAYLEDRGLYLCGARDRNTEVFFGKGTRLTVV.

On this clone: The genes are named according to mouse. The read halts 1 residue ahead of the CDR3 end, with the missing end drawn from the germline J gene. The rearrangement joins TRBV23 to TRBJ2-5; the table calls TRBD2, which could not be checked here. This CDR3 comprises 15 residues. The germline gives CDR1 KGHTA, CDR2 FQNQQP. CDR3 DNA (partial): TGCTCCAGCAGTCAATCGGTTTGGGGGGGGGACACCCAGTAC. It yields the protein CSSSQSVWGGDTQY. The complete CDR3 reads CSSSQSVWGGDTQYF.

For this clone: Genes and germline are mouse. The read terminates 1 residue before the CDR3 end, so the remaining end is supplied by the germline J gene. The rearrangement uses TRBV19 and TRBJ1-1, with a tentative D call TRBD1 (5 bases). Trimming took 1 base from V and 4 from J, leaving 5 bases between them. The CDR3 has 12 residues. The V gene's germline CDR1 is FNHDT and CDR2 SITEND (reference sequence). The CDR3 protein is CASSIQGTEVFF. The sequenced part of the CDR3 DNA is TGTGCCAGCAGTATACAGGGCACAGAAGTCTTC.

Points on this clone: Gene names are the mouse ones. The CDR3 end lies 1 residue beyond the end of the read and is filled in from the germline J gene. The chain carries TRBV31 and TRBJ2-1, with 7 bases fitting TRBD1. The V gene end was trimmed by 0 bases and the J gene end by 7 bases; junction bases not matched to a gene: 3. This CDR3 is 13 amino acids long. CDR1 is GKSSPN, CDR2 SITVG, per germline. Incomplete CDR3 DNA: TGTGCCTGGAGTCTCTTCAGGGGGGCTGAGCAGTTC. This gives the protein CAWSLFRGAEQF. Given in full, the CDR3 is CAWSLFRGAEQFF.

This clone was detected a few times. Gene names refer to mouse genes. The CDR3 extends 1 residue past the end of the read, so its final part is completed from the germline J gene. This sequence joins TRBV19 and TRBJ1-5; D is uncertain. V lost 6 bases to trimming and J lost 0 bases, with 13 bases between them. The CDR3 covers 15 residues. Germline V gene lookup returns CDR1 FNHDT and CDR2 SITEND (reference sequence). The CDR3 spells CASTPLSYNNQAPLF. The CDR3 DNA, read in part, is TGTGCCAGCACCCCCCTCAGTTATAACAACCAGGCTCCGCTT.

Turning to this clone: Gene names refer to mouse genes. Sequencing ends 1 residue short of the CDR3 end; the germline J gene provides the rest. The rearrangement uses TRBV13-1 and TRBJ2-2, with no clear D. The germline gives CDR1 NSHNY, CDR2 SYGAGN. This CDR3 has 13 amino acids. Trimming left V 2 bases short and J 7 bases short, with 9 bases between. CDR3 bases read: TGTGCCAGCAGTGACTTGACGCTCGGGCAGCTCTAC. This sequence encodes CASSDLTLGQLY. The whole CDR3 sequence reads CASSDLTLGQLYF.

This clone turned up a few times. The genes and germline here are from mouse. The read gets to within 1 residue of the CDR3 end, and the germline J gene fills in the rest. V and J are TRBV29 and TRBJ1-3; D gene uncertain. With 4 bases removed from V and 0 bases from J, the gap between germline ends came to 7 bases. The CDR3 loop spans 14 amino acids. The germline CDR1 and CDR2 sequences are MSHET and SYDVDS. CDR3: CASSSTISGNTLYF. CDR3 DNA, as far as it was read: TGTGCTAGCAGTTCGACAATTTCTGGAAATACGCTCTAT.

Turning to this clone: Germline and genes here are mouse. The CDR3 end lies 1 residue beyond the end of the read and is filled in from the germline J gene. The chain joins TRBV13-2 to TRBJ2-5; D is possibly TRBD2 (6 bases). The germline V and J ends were trimmed by 4 bases and 2 bases, with 8 bases remaining between them. Germline assignment: CDR1 NNHNN and CDR2 SYGAGS (reference sequence). This CDR3 comprises 13 residues. CDR3 loop: CASGPGLQDTQYF. The DNA read from the CDR3 is TGTGCCAGCGGTCCGGGACTCCAAGACACCCAGTAC.

On this clone itself: Germline and genes: mouse. The read halts 1 residue ahead of the CDR3 end, with the missing end drawn from the germline J gene. The chain uses TRBV2 and TRBJ2-5; 8 bases fit TRBD1. Per the germline V gene, CDR1 is LGHNA and CDR2 is YSYQKL. This CDR3 contains 16 residues. The junction had 9 bases not matched to a gene; V was cut back by 0 bases and J by 7 bases. CDR3 DNA, as far as it was read: TGTGCCAGCAGCCAAGATTCAGGAGACAGGGGATACACCCAGTAC. This translates into CASSQDSGDRGYTQY. The CDR3 reads in full as CASSQDSGDRGYTQYF.

Of note for this clone: Gene names refer to mouse genes. The CDR3 goes on 1 residue after the read ends, and that part is filled in from the germline J gene. The chain links TRBV20 to TRBJ1-4, with D maybe TRBD1 (6 bases). Trimming removed 0 bases at V and 5 bases at J, with 7 bases between. The CDR3 loop spans 13 amino acids. Germline CDR1 is GFQATS and CDR2 is STVNSAI. CDR3 loop: CGARDRGNERLFF. CDR3 DNA, as far as it was read: TGTGGTGCTAGGGACAGGGGAAACGAAAGATTATTT. Full variable domain (outside the CDR3, taken from reference TRBV20 and TRBJ1-4): GALVYQYPRRTICKSGTSMRMECQAVGFQATSVAWYRQSPQKTFELIALSTVNSAIKYEQNFTQEKFPISHPNLSFSSMTVLNAYLEDRGLYLCGARDRGNERLFFGHGTKLSVL.

This clone showed up just a few times. Any gene name here is a mouse gene name. The missing CDR3 end, 1 residue past where the read stops, is filled in from the germline J gene. The chain employs TRBV5 and TRBJ2-2, with 8 bases lining up with TRBD1. Trimming cost V 0 bases and J 2 bases; bases outside gene matches: 2. The CDR3 totals 16 residues. The germline V gene encodes CDR1 LGHNA and CDR2 YNLKQL (reference sequence). The CDR3 reads CASSQDRDRNTGQLYF. Incomplete CDR3 DNA: TGTGCCAGCAGCCAAGATCGGGACAGGAACACCGGGCAGCTCTAC.

As for this clone: Gene names refer to mouse genes. The sequence runs out 1 residue before the end of the CDR3; the remainder is reconstructed from the germline J gene. The chain joins TRBV13-2 to TRBJ2-5, with a possible D match to TRBD2 (5 bases). The length of the CDR3 is 14 residues. The V end was cut by 0 bases, the J end by 1 base, with 6 bases between. From germline, CDR1 is NNHNN and CDR2 SYGAGS (reference sequence). The DNA read from the CDR3 is TGTGCCAGCGGTGATGGTGGGGACCAAGACACCCAGTAC. It specifies CASGDGGDQDTQY. The entire CDR3 sequence reads CASGDGGDQDTQYF.

Note on this clone: Mouse gene names and germline throughout. Coverage ceases 1 residue before the CDR3 finishes, and the germline J gene fills in the end. The chain joins TRBV20 to TRBJ1-4; D unclear. The CDR3 runs to 13 residues. V was shortened by 3 bases and J by 0 bases, with 5 bases between the two germline ends. Germline CDR1 and CDR2: GFQATS and STVNSAI. CDR3 sequence reads: CGARQISNERLFF. The covered CDR3 bases are TGTGGTGCTAGACAGATTTCCAACGAAAGATTATTT.

Turning to this clone: Gene names are mouse gene names. Read data end 1 residue before the CDR3 end; the end is taken from the germline J gene. The chain links TRBV13-1 to TRBJ2-7, with D possibly TRBD2 on 6 matching bases. Per germline, CDR1 NSHNY and CDR2 SYGAGN. Trimming stripped 1 base from V and 0 bases from J, with 8 bases between. The CDR3 sequence is 14 residues long. CDR3 DNA (partial): TGTGCCAGCAGTGATCCTGGGGACTCCTATGAACAGTAC. Encoded protein: CASSDPGDSYEQY. The complete CDR3 sequence is CASSDPGDSYEQYF.

This clone occurred a few times. Germline and genes: mouse. The read terminates 1 residue before the CDR3 end, so the remaining end is supplied by the germline J gene. The chain recombines TRBV3 with TRBJ2-7; 7 bases fit TRBD2. The junction had 5 bases not matched to a gene; V was cut back by 5 bases and J by 4 bases. The CDR3 runs 13 residues. The germline CDR1 and CDR2 sequences are SNHLY and FYNGKV (reference sequence). The CDR3 DNA, read in part, is TGTGCCAGCAGCCCTGAGACTGGGTATGAACAGTAC. Residues: CASSPETGYEQY. The whole CDR3 sequence is CASSPETGYEQYF.

Points on this clone: The germline and genes are mouse ones. The read ends 1 residue before the CDR3 terminus; that terminus is restored from the germline J gene. The chain has TRBV13-1 and TRBJ1-4, with no clear D. The CDR3 is 14 amino acids. The germline V gene encodes CDR1 NSHNY and CDR2 SYGAGN. V lost 0 bases, J lost 3 bases, and 6 bases lay in between. CDR3 bases read: TGTGCCAGCAGTGATGAGGGCCCCAACGAAAGATTATTT. Protein sequence: CASSDEGPNERLF. The entire CDR3 sequence reads CASSDEGPNERLFF. Full variable domain (remainder filled in from reference TRBV13-1 and TRBJ1-4): EAAVTQSPRNKVTVTGGNVTLSCRQTNSHNYMYWYRQDTGHGLRLIHYSYGAGNLRIGDVPDGYKATRTTQEDFFLLLELASPSQTSLYFCASSDEGPNERLFFGHGTKLSVL.

On this clone itself: Each gene name is a mouse one. The read is 1 residue too short to cover the CDR3 end, so that end is filled in from the germline J gene. The chain couples TRBV19 to TRBJ2-5; tentative D call: TRBD1 (6 bases). Germline V gives CDR1 FNHDT, CDR2 SITEND (reference sequence). V lost 0 bases, J lost 4 bases, and 6 bases lay in between. The CDR3 runs to 13 residues. The CDR3 region is CASSIGDKDTQYF. The covered CDR3 bases are TGTGCCAGCAGTATAGGGGACAAAGACACCCAGTAC.

In this sample, this clone turned up a few times. The germline and genes are mouse ones. The read terminates 1 residue ahead of where the CDR3 ends, so the germline J gene completes it. The genes are TRBV19 and TRBJ1-3, with 8 bases fitting TRBD1. Per germline, CDR1 FNHDT and CDR2 SITEND (reference sequence). J gave up 2 bases and V 6 bases, and 4 bases lay outside the gene matches. The CDR3 is made up of 14 amino acids. Partial CDR3 DNA: TGTGCCAGCACCCAGACAGGGGCTGGAAATACGCTCTAT. It yields the protein CASTQTGAGNTLY. The whole CDR3 sequence is CASTQTGAGNTLYF.

As to this clone: Gene names follow the mouse nomenclature. The read stops 1 residue short of the end of the CDR3; the missing end is completed from the germline J gene. The chain carries TRBV1 and TRBJ2-7; TRBD2 matches at 7 bases. CDR1 NSQYPW and CDR2 LRSPGD come from the germline V gene (reference sequence). With 0 bases clipped from V and 2 bases from J, the junction kept 4 bases outside the gene matches. There are 15 residues in the CDR3. The DNA read from the CDR3 is TGCACCTGCAGTGCAGATCTTGGGGGGACCTATGAACAGTAC. It translates to CTCSADLGGTYEQY. The entire CDR3 protein reads CTCSADLGGTYEQYF.

With respect to this clone: Gene names are the mouse ones. The sequenced fragment ends 1 residue before the CDR3 boundary, so the rest is inferred from the germline J gene. The J gene is TRBJ1-3, the V gene TRBV5; 7 bases fit TRBD1. The germline V gene encodes CDR1 LGHNA and CDR2 YNLKQL (reference sequence). The CDR3 has 17 residues. J was trimmed by 2 bases and V by 0 bases; bases with no gene match: 7. The CDR3 DNA, read in part, is TGTGCCAGCAGCCAAGAAGTAACAGGGGATCCTGGAAATACGCTCTAT. This codes for CASSQEVTGDPGNTLY. The full CDR3 protein reads CASSQEVTGDPGNTLYF.

As for this clone: The genes and germline here are from mouse. Read sequence stops 1 residue before the CDR3 end, and the germline J gene provides the missing end. The genes are TRBV13-1 and TRBJ2-4; 14 bases match TRBD2. J lost 8 bases, V lost 0 bases, and 17 bases had no gene match. Germline V gives CDR1 NSHNY, CDR2 SYGAGN. The CDR3 is made up of 20 amino acids. The part of the CDR3 DNA that was read is TGTGCCAGCAGTGATGCCTACCGGGACTGGGGGGGCCGAGCACAAGGCACCTTGTAC. Residues: CASSDAYRDWGGRAQGTLY. The whole CDR3 sequence is CASSDAYRDWGGRAQGTLYF.